The entry that follows covers one T cell receptor beta chain sequence. Under the authors' procedure: Amplification with reference gene primers provided the estimates of nucleated cell counts. The table came from immunoSEQ multiplex PCR; TCRdb's copy has only in-frame clones and leaves some out. V and J calls plus clone size are reproduced from that table; the DNA served to infer D and trimming. Of about 360,000 clones listed, approximately 86% are singletons. This record comes from a study of blood T cell repertoires in COVID-19. The CDR3 has 17 amino acids. V was pared by 4 bases and J by 6 bases, with 22 bases between.

Sequenced sample: peripheral blood. The J gene is TRBJ1-5, the V gene TRBV23-1; perhaps TRBD1 as D (6 bases). Being an ORF, TRBV23-1 has a function that is uncertain. This TCR was recovered from an older woman with COVID-19, enrolled during active disease. DNA of the CDR3: TGCGCCAGCAGTCCTCCTCCAATGGACAGCAGCGTTCAGCCCCAGCATTTT. The encoded protein is CASSPPPMDSSVQPQHF.